The entry that follows covers one TCR beta chain sequence. Its antigen is not identified. The data are from a study of identical twins. The study, taken as a whole, reports: The presence of invariant MAIT and iNKT cells could partly confound analyses of zero-insertion sequences.

The CDR3 loop spans 15 amino acids. V lost 0 bases and J lost 9, with 15 bases in between. The germline CDR1 and CDR2 sequences are SGDLS and YYNGEE. TCRdb fed the 5' RACE reads into MiXCR, producing one record per CDR3 protein. The sample has about 690,000 distinct CDR3 sequences; approximately 21% are singletons. This sample was also put to use in a study of T cells expressing NK-cell markers. In that study: In several experiments, sorting was confined to alpha-beta TCR T cells through use of an anti-gamma-delta TCR antibody. NKG2C+ dominant clonotype frequencies in roughly six donors were roughly 1.0-7.5% of CD8+ T cells. These clonotypes also led the CD3+CD56-NKG2C+ fraction in a handful of donors.

The V gene is TRBV9, the J gene TRBJ2-2; D is possibly TRBD2 (5 bases). Input material: PBMCs. The TCR was taken from a woman aged 18-29 years in good health. This chain's CDR3 is CASSVGVASGRELFF. For the CDR3, the DNA is TGTGCCAGCAGCGTAGGGGTAGCAAGCGGTAGGGAGCTGTTTTTT.